Each of the 28 T cell receptor beta chains below was sequenced from the same sample in a study of blood T cell repertoires in COVID-19. Sequenced by immunoSEQ multiplex PCR; TCRdb stores in-frame clones only, minus some. The data hold about 130,000 clones, with about 80% observed a single time. Sequencing input: peripheral blood. The receptors come from a man aged 40-55 years with active or convalescent COVID-19.

The rearrangement joins TRBV6-5 to TRBJ2-6, with D possibly matching TRBD1 (7 bases). Germline V gene data show CDR1 as MNHEY and CDR2 as SVGAGI. V was trimmed by 8 bases and J by 11 bases, leaving 19 bases between them. CDR3 length equals 14 residues. Here the CDR3 DNA reads TGTGCCAGCCCGTCGGTGGAGGGGGCTGACGTCCTGACTTTC. This translates into CASPSVEGADVLTF.

This clone appeared a single time. The rearrangement uses TRBV7-2 and TRBJ1-2, with TRBD1 as a possible D gene (6 bases). The CDR3 has 15 amino acids. Per the germline V gene, CDR1 is SGHTA and CDR2 is FQGNSA. V lost 7 bases to trimming and J lost 4 bases, with 19 bases between them. CDR3 sequence: CASTPGGGQVYGYTF. The CDR3 bases are TGTGCCAGCACCCCAGGCGGGGGGCAAGTCTATGGCTACACCTTC.

This sequence joins TRBV29-1 and TRBJ1-1; TRBD1 aligns across 8 bases. Germline trimming cut 4 bases from V and 4 bases from J; bases unmatched to any gene: 11. The germline V gene has CDR1 SQVTM and CDR2 ANQGSEA. This CDR3 has 15 amino acids. The CDR3 spells CSVGNTGGSATEAFF. As DNA, the CDR3 is TGCAGCGTTGGGAACACAGGGGGTAGTGCCACTGAAGCTTTCTTT.

The chain is built from TRBV27 and TRBJ2-5, with 14 bases matching TRBD2. Trimming took 4 bases from V and 5 from J; bases not matched to a gene: 9. Per germline, CDR1 MNHEY and CDR2 SMNVEV (reference sequence). The CDR3 is 17 amino acids. Here the CDR3 reads CASSSGLAGGIGETQYF. As DNA, the CDR3 is TGTGCCAGCAGTTCCGGACTAGCGGGAGGTATCGGGGAGACCCAGTACTTC.

V gene TRBV6-6 combines with J gene TRBJ1-1; TRBD1 might be the D (5 bases). The germline gives CDR1 MNHNY, CDR2 SVGAGI (reference sequence). This CDR3 has 16 amino acids. Trimming took off 3 bases at V and 4 bases at J, with 18 bases between the two ends. The chain's CDR3 is CASSYNPGGIGTEAFF. In DNA, the CDR3 is TGTGCCAGCAGTTATAATCCTGGGGGGATCGGCACTGAAGCTTTCTTT.

The gene calls are TRBV6-5 and TRBJ1-4, with no clear D. Germline V gives CDR1 MNHEY, CDR2 SVGAGI. Deletions cut 0 bases from V and 3 bases from J, with 5 bases between. The CDR3 runs 14 residues. CDR3 nucleotide sequence: TGTGCCAGCAGTTACTCAGAGTCTAATGAAAAACTGTTTTTT. Amino acids: CASSYSESNEKLFF.

This chain uses TRBV29-1 with TRBJ2-1; 10 nucleotides agree with TRBD2. V shed 5 bases, J shed 7 bases, and the junction held 8 bases outside the gene matches. Germline assignment: CDR1 SQVTM and CDR2 ANQGSEA. This CDR3 region has 14 residues. CDR3 sequence: CSVYPGLARNEQFF. The DNA for the CDR3 is TGCAGCGTTTATCCGGGACTAGCGAGGAATGAGCAGTTCTTC.

The genes are TRBV24-1 and TRBJ2-3; 8 bases align to TRBD1. Germline V gene sequence: CDR1 KGHDR, CDR2 SFDVKD. J was trimmed by 5 bases and V by 7 bases; bases with no gene match: 7. The CDR3 runs 14 residues. This CDR3 reads CATSVRGQKDTQYF. DNA of the CDR3: TGTGCCACCAGCGTCAGGGGGCAAAAAGATACGCAGTATTTT.

This chain links TRBV15 with TRBJ1-5, with TRBD1 as a possible D gene (6 bases). The V gene lost 5 bases and the J gene lost 8 bases, with 19 bases spanning the gap. Germline CDR1 reads LNHNV; CDR2 reads YYDKDF (reference sequence). The length of the CDR3 is 15 residues. The DNA of the CDR3 is TGTGCCACCAGCGCCGGGGGCGATCGGGGGGAGCCCCAGCATTTT. Protein: CATSAGGDRGEPQHF.

The DNA of the CDR3 is TGTGCCAGCTCAAACAGCAATCAAGAGACCCAGTACTTC. Protein product: CASSNSNQETQYF. The V call is TRBV18, the J call TRBJ2-5; the D is unclear. The V end lost 5 bases, the J end lost 2 bases, and 9 bases lay between the germline ends. Germline values: CDR1 KGHSH, CDR2 LQKENI. There are 13 residues in the CDR3.

The genes are TRBV2 and TRBJ2-3; 11 bases match TRBD1. The CDR3 sequence is 16 residues long. V gave up 4 bases and J gave up 4 bases; unmatched junction bases: 7. CDR1 is SNHLY, CDR2 FYNNEI, per germline. The CDR3: CASSGSRTGGADTQYF. Here the CDR3 DNA reads TGTGCCAGCAGTGGTAGCCGGACAGGGGGCGCAGATACGCAGTATTTT.

The chain carries TRBV19 and TRBJ1-2; TRBD1 matches 9 bases. V was pared by 3 bases and J by 3 bases, with 5 bases of the junction left unmatched. This CDR3 contains 15 residues. The V gene's germline CDR1 is LNHDA and CDR2 SQIVND (reference sequence). The CDR3 here is CASSMRTGVDYGYTF. DNA of the CDR3: TGTGCCAGTAGTATGAGGACAGGGGTCGACTATGGCTACACCTTC.

V and J are TRBV20-1 and TRBJ2-7; TRBD2 matches at 8 bases. J gave up 5 bases and V 3 bases, and 12 bases lay outside the gene matches. The CDR3 is made up of 15 amino acids. Germline CDR1 reads DFQATT; CDR2 reads SNEGSKA (reference sequence). The CDR3 bases are TGCAGTGCTAGTTCGCGGGAGGATTTGAGGGACGAGCAGTACTTC. As protein: CSASSREDLRDEQYF.

The chain recombines TRBV19 with TRBJ1-5; a possible D gene is TRBD1 (6 bases). The CDR3 totals 14 residues. V lost 6 bases to trimming and J lost 5 bases, with 14 bases between them. Looked up from germline, CDR1 is LNHDA and CDR2 is SQIVND (reference sequence). The CDR3 here is CASRQTGSDQPQHF. The CDR3 DNA follows: TGTGCCAGTAGGCAAACAGGGTCCGATCAGCCCCAGCATTTT. Full variable domain (rest looked up from reference TRBV19 and TRBJ1-5): DGGITQSPKYLFRKEGQNVTLSCEQNLNHDAMYWYRQDPGQGLRLIYYSQIVNDFQKGDIAEGYSVSREKKESFPLTVTSAQKNPTAFYLCASRQTGSDQPQHFGDGTRLSIL.

J is TRBJ1-1 and V is TRBV30; no reliable D call. V lost 2 bases and J lost 2, with 9 bases in between. Germline V gene lookup returns CDR1 GTSNPN and CDR2 SVGIG (reference sequence). The CDR3 totals 13 residues. CDR3 DNA: TGTGCCTGGAGTCCCTCCCTTAACACTGAAGCTTTCTTT. This codes for CAWSPSLNTEAFF.

This sequence joins TRBV19 and TRBJ1-2, with 7 nucleotides matching TRBD1. This CDR3 has 14 amino acids. The germline V gene encodes CDR1 LNHDA and CDR2 SQIVND (reference sequence). V shed 3 bases and J 8 bases; nucleotides not matched to a gene: 9. DNA of the CDR3: TGTGCCAGTAGTATCAAGGGGGCGGCGAGCGGCTACACCTTC. It specifies CASSIKGAASGYTF.

This chain connects TRBV29-1 to TRBJ2-7; 14 nucleotides align to TRBD2. Germline lookup yields CDR1 SQVTM and CDR2 ANQGSEA. The V and J ends lost 3 bases and 5 bases, in that order; junction bases with no gene match: 9. The CDR3 loop spans 16 amino acids. As DNA, the CDR3 is TGCAGCGTTGACGAACGGACTAGCGGGAGGTTGAACGAGCAGTACTTC. Amino acids: CSVDERTSGRLNEQYF.

The rearrangement uses TRBV5-8 and TRBJ1-1; D is perhaps TRBD1 (6 bases). This CDR3 has 13 amino acids. CDR1 and CDR2 (germline): SGHTS, YDEGEE. Trimming took 4 bases from V and 5 from J, leaving 12 bases between them. Written as DNA, the CDR3 is TGTGCCAGCAGCGTTACAGGGAGAACTGAAGCTTTCTTT. It is translated as CASSVTGRTEAFF.

This clone showed up just a few times. The V and J genes are TRBV3-1 (or the pseudogene TRBV3-2) and TRBJ2-7, with 8 bases that match TRBD1. V trimming: 6 bases; J trimming: 3 bases; junction bases outside the gene matches: 10. Per germline, CDR1 LGHDT and CDR2 YNNKEL (reference sequence). This CDR3 contains 15 residues. The CDR3 loop is CASSAGGANVYEQYF. The CDR3 DNA sequence: TGTGCCAGCAGTGCAGGGGGCGCCAACGTCTACGAGCAGTACTTC.

This clone appeared a single time. The chain couples TRBV29-1 to TRBJ1-1; D unclear. The V gene's germline CDR1 is SQVTM and CDR2 ANQGSEA. V was clipped by 7 bases and J by 5 bases, with 17 bases between them. The CDR3 contains 13 residues. CDR3 loop: CSGSGSGGTEAFF. As DNA, the CDR3 is TGCAGCGGTTCGGGCTCCGGCGGGACTGAAGCTTTCTTT.

The chain employs TRBV30 and TRBJ1-2; D may be TRBD1 (5 bases). V gave up 8 bases and J gave up 3 bases, with 16 bases separating them. Looked up from germline, CDR1 is GTSNPN and CDR2 is SVGIG (reference sequence). The CDR3 has 13 amino acids. CDR3 coding DNA: TGTGCCGGGTCAGGGTCGTCGCACTATGGCTACACCTTC. It yields the protein CAGSGSSHYGYTF.

V gene TRBV3-1 (or the pseudogene TRBV3-2) combines with J gene TRBJ2-4, with TRBD2 as a possible D gene (7 bases). V shed 4 bases and J shed 0 bases, with 25 bases lying between them. The CDR3 sequence is 20 residues long. Germline CDR1 and CDR2: LGHDT and YNNKEL (reference sequence). CDR3 sequence reads: CASSPRSVTGGFLAKNIQYF. In DNA, the CDR3 is TGTGCCAGCAGCCCTCGGTCCGTGACGGGGGGCTTCCTAGCCAAAAACATTCAGTACTTC.

The rearrangement joins TRBV30 to TRBJ2-5; possible D gene TRBD1, 6 bases. This CDR3 spans 12 amino acids. Germline loops: CDR1 GTSNPN, CDR2 SVGIG (reference sequence). The V gene lost 3 bases and the J gene lost 5 bases, with 10 bases spanning the gap. CDR3: CAWRGQGETQYF. CDR3 nucleotides: TGTGCCTGGAGAGGGCAGGGGGAGACCCAGTACTTC.

This chain uses TRBV30 with TRBJ1-1; D gene uncertain. V was pared by 4 bases and J by 0 bases, with 9 bases between. From germline, CDR1 is GTSNPN and CDR2 SVGIG (reference sequence). The CDR3 contains 13 residues. The CDR3 DNA reads TGTGCCTGGACCCTAAAGATGAACACTGAAGCTTTCTTT. This translates into CAWTLKMNTEAFF.

This chain joins TRBV9 and TRBJ1-1; D is possibly TRBD1 (6 bases). The V and J ends lost 3 bases and 5 bases respectively, with 17 bases between them. The germline gives CDR1 SGDLS, CDR2 YYNGEE. There are 15 residues in the CDR3. The CDR3 sequence: CASSAGTNRETEAFF. The CDR3 nucleotides read TGTGCCAGCAGCGCGGGAACCAACAGGGAGACTGAAGCTTTCTTT.

This clone occurred once. For the CDR3, the DNA is TGTGCCAGCAGCTTCTCGTACCAAGAGACCCAGTACTTC. Amino acid sequence: CASSFSYQETQYF. The chain uses TRBV7-2 and TRBJ2-5; D gene unclear. The germline V gene has CDR1 SGHTA and CDR2 FQGNSA. V was trimmed by 3 bases and J by 0 bases, leaving 5 bases between them. CDR3 size: 13 residues.

The gene calls are TRBV6-5 and TRBJ1-2, with D unclear. Germline assignment: CDR1 MNHEY and CDR2 SVGAGI. The CDR3 totals 13 residues. Trimming took off 0 bases at V and 8 bases at J, with 10 bases between the two ends. CDR3 sequence: CASSYSIFRGYTF. As DNA, the CDR3 is TGTGCCAGCAGTTACTCGATATTTCGGGGCTACACCTTC.

This clone was seen just once. The chain uses TRBV24-1 and TRBJ2-1; 11 nucleotides match TRBD2. The CDR3 sequence is 16 residues long. The trim removed 3 bases at V and 4 bases at J, leaving 4 bases unmatched. The germline V gene has CDR1 KGHDR and CDR2 SFDVKD. CDR3 residues: CATSDPTSGGYNEQFF. The CDR3 DNA reads TGTGCCACCAGTGATCCAACTAGCGGGGGTTACAATGAGCAGTTCTTC.